This T cell receptor beta chain comes out of a study of T cells in localized non-small cell lung cancer. Findings and limits, study-wide: Uninvolved adjacent lung showed the highest T cell clonality, exceeding tumor. Heterogeneity cannot be ruled out, as sequencing used one tumor region only.

Regarding this clone: Its cognate antigen is unknown.

This table comes from immunoSEQ multiplex PCR, and its TCRdb copy is limited to in-frame clones, with some not included. The data show 25,000 to 35,000 clones, more than 85% seen once. The receptor comes from a female donor aged 60 or older with stage I lung adenocarcinoma. The specimen was peripheral blood, collected before any cancer treatment.

This chain's CDR3 is CASEGQVSHEQYF. CDR3 coding DNA: TGTGCCAGCGAGGGACAGGTGAGCCACGAGCAGTACTTC. The chain links TRBV6-1 to TRBJ2-7; 8 nucleotides match TRBD1. The V gene end was trimmed by 8 bases and the J gene end by 5 bases; junction bases not matched to a gene: 8. The length of the CDR3 is 13 residues. The V gene's germline CDR1 is MNHNS and CDR2 SASEGT.